This is a list of T cell receptor beta chains from one sample in a study of T cells after yellow fever vaccination. MiXCR, run by TCRdb on the 5' RACE reads, gives a single entry per CDR3 protein. The sample carries under 250,000 distinct CDR3 sequences, approximately 3% recorded once. The sequencing here drew on CD4+ T cells sorted from PBMCs, taken 10 days after the yellow fever booster vaccination. These TCRs come from a man aged 18 to 29 who received the YFV17D yellow fever vaccine. CDR3s include the opening cysteine and the closing phenylalanine or tryptophan. Each record gives: CDR3 length, D gene, J gene, V gene, clone size, CDR3 protein, CDR3 DNA. A D gene is named only where the DNA matches it firmly. Clone sizes are given selectively: once, few, many, or a class where the clone is expanded.

cdr3_length: 16; d_call: TRBD1; j_call: TRBJ1-6; v_call: TRBV5-6; clone_size: few; cdr3_aa: CASSQGTGMVNSPLHF; cdr3_nt: TGTGCCAGCAGCCAAGGGACAGGGATGGTTAATTCACCCCTCCACTTT
cdr3_length: 17; d_call: -; j_call: TRBJ2-3; v_call: TRBV5-5; clone_size: many; cdr3_aa: CASSEGGGLFDTDTQYF; cdr3_nt: TGTGCCAGCAGCGAAGGGGGGGGGTTGTTTGACACAGATACGCAGTATTTT
cdr3_length: 15; d_call: -; j_call: TRBJ2-3; v_call: TRBV7-9; clone_size: many; cdr3_aa: CASSLREGMGDTQYF; cdr3_nt: TGTGCCAGCAGCTTAAGGGAAGGAATGGGAGATACGCAGTATTTT
cdr3_length: 14; d_call: -; j_call: TRBJ2-1; v_call: TRBV20-1; clone_size: many; cdr3_aa: CSAPGGGGHSEQFF; cdr3_nt: TGCAGTGCCCCTGGGGGCGGGGGACACAGTGAGCAGTTCTTC
cdr3_length: 14; d_call: -; j_call: TRBJ1-5; v_call: TRBV5-1; clone_size: -; cdr3_aa: CASSRWGTGQPQHF; cdr3_nt: TGCGCCAGCAGCAGGTGGGGAACGGGCCAGCCCCAGCATTTT
cdr3_length: 13; d_call: -; j_call: TRBJ1-2; v_call: TRBV12-3/TRBV12-4; clone_size: -; cdr3_aa: CASGPGTFNGYTF; cdr3_nt: TGTGCCAGCGGCCCCGGGACATTCAATGGCTACACCTTC
cdr3_length: 15; d_call: -; j_call: TRBJ1-6; v_call: TRBV6-5; clone_size: few; cdr3_aa: CASSYSGGSNSPLHF; cdr3_nt: TGTGCCAGCAGTTACTCGGGGGGAAGTAATTCACCCCTCCACTTT
cdr3_length: 13; d_call: TRBD2; j_call: TRBJ2-3; v_call: TRBV6-1; clone_size: -; cdr3_aa: CASSAAGEGTQYF; cdr3_nt: TGTGCCAGCAGCGCCGCGGGGGAGGGGACGCAGTATTTT
cdr3_length: 16; d_call: TRBD2; j_call: TRBJ2-1; v_call: TRBV7-3; clone_size: -; cdr3_aa: CASSPMQRGTYNEQFF; cdr3_nt: TGTGCCAGCAGCCCGATGCAGCGGGGGACCTACAATGAGCAGTTCTTC
cdr3_length: 13; d_call: -; j_call: TRBJ2-1; v_call: TRBV5-1; clone_size: few; cdr3_aa: CASRRAALNEQFF; cdr3_nt: TGCGCCAGCAGGCGGGCCGCCCTTAATGAGCAGTTCTTC
cdr3_length: 14; d_call: -; j_call: TRBJ2-3; v_call: TRBV12-3/TRBV12-4; clone_size: many; cdr3_aa: CASSLGRRADTQYF; cdr3_nt: TGTGCCAGCAGTTTGGGGCGTCGGGCAGATACGCAGTATTTT
cdr3_length: 14; d_call: -; j_call: TRBJ1-4; v_call: TRBV12-3/TRBV12-4; clone_size: -; cdr3_aa: CASSFRGSNEKLFF; cdr3_nt: TGTGCCAGCAGTTTTCGGGGTTCTAATGAAAAACTGTTTTTT
cdr3_length: 16; d_call: TRBD1; j_call: TRBJ1-2; v_call: TRBV4-3; clone_size: many; cdr3_aa: CASSHLGTDENYGYTF; cdr3_nt: TGCGCCAGCAGCCACCTAGGGACAGACGAGAACTATGGCTACACCTTC
cdr3_length: 15; d_call: -; j_call: TRBJ2-5; v_call: TRBV5-1; clone_size: many; cdr3_aa: CASSFSGPPQETQYF; cdr3_nt: TGCGCCAGCAGCTTTTCCGGGCCCCCCCAAGAGACCCAGTACTTC
cdr3_length: 16; d_call: -; j_call: TRBJ2-3; v_call: TRBV28; clone_size: many; cdr3_aa: CASRNPTKSSTDTQYF; cdr3_nt: TGTGCCAGCCGAAACCCGACTAAATCTAGCACAGATACGCAGTATTTT
cdr3_length: 12; d_call: -; j_call: TRBJ1-1; v_call: TRBV6-5; clone_size: many; cdr3_aa: CASTLGGDEAFF; cdr3_nt: TGTGCCAGCACCTTAGGGGGGGATGAAGCTTTCTTT
cdr3_length: 16; d_call: -; j_call: TRBJ2-6; v_call: TRBV20-1; clone_size: -; cdr3_aa: CSARDQSSSGANVLTF; cdr3_nt: TGCAGTGCTAGAGATCAGAGTAGCTCTGGGGCCAACGTCCTGACTTTC
cdr3_length: 13; d_call: -; j_call: TRBJ2-3; v_call: TRBV24-1; clone_size: many; cdr3_aa: CATSEGSTDTQYF; cdr3_nt: TGTGCCACCAGTGAGGGGAGCACAGATACGCAGTATTTT
cdr3_length: 14; d_call: TRBD1; j_call: TRBJ2-4; v_call: TRBV20-1; clone_size: -; cdr3_aa: CSASYRDRGNIQYF; cdr3_nt: TGCAGTGCTAGCTACCGGGACAGGGGAAACATTCAGTACTTC
cdr3_length: 15; d_call: TRBD1; j_call: TRBJ1-5; v_call: TRBV28; clone_size: many; cdr3_aa: CASRSSGGLNQPQHF; cdr3_nt: TGTGCCAGCAGATCTTCAGGGGGGCTCAATCAGCCCCAGCATTTT
cdr3_length: 14; d_call: TRBD2; j_call: TRBJ2-5; v_call: TRBV4-2; clone_size: -; cdr3_aa: CASSQGGGVETQYF; cdr3_nt: TGTGCCAGCAGCCAAGGCGGGGGGGTGGAGACCCAGTACTTC
cdr3_length: 12; d_call: -; j_call: TRBJ2-7; v_call: TRBV21-1; clone_size: few; cdr3_aa: CASSYRVHEQYF; cdr3_nt: TGTGCCAGCAGCTACCGGGTCCACGAGCAGTACTTC
cdr3_length: 16; d_call: TRBD2; j_call: TRBJ2-3; v_call: TRBV4-3; clone_size: few; cdr3_aa: CASSQGATSGTDTQYF; cdr3_nt: TGCGCCAGCAGCCAAGGAGCGACTAGCGGCACAGATACGCAGTATTTT
cdr3_length: 13; d_call: -; j_call: TRBJ2-7; v_call: TRBV9; clone_size: -; cdr3_aa: CASSGGEKYEQYF; cdr3_nt: TGTGCCAGCAGCGGGGGGGAAAAATACGAGCAGTACTTC
cdr3_length: 14; d_call: -; j_call: TRBJ2-3; v_call: TRBV5-4; clone_size: -; cdr3_aa: CASSLRLPLDTQYF; cdr3_nt: TGTGCCAGCAGCTTGCGGCTACCACTAGATACGCAGTATTTT
cdr3_length: 15; d_call: -; j_call: TRBJ2-1; v_call: TRBV5-6; clone_size: -; cdr3_aa: CASSPQGGAYNEQFF; cdr3_nt: TGTGCCAGCAGCCCCCAGGGGGGCGCCTACAATGAGCAGTTCTTC
cdr3_length: 15; d_call: TRBD1; j_call: TRBJ1-5; v_call: TRBV7-6; clone_size: many; cdr3_aa: CASSSTVTGDQPQHF; cdr3_nt: TGTGCCAGCAGCTCAACAGTTACAGGGGATCAGCCCCAGCATTTT
cdr3_length: 13; d_call: TRBD1; j_call: TRBJ1-6; v_call: TRBV7-2; clone_size: many; cdr3_aa: CASGRDSNSPLHF; cdr3_nt: TGTGCCAGCGGCCGGGACAGTAATTCACCCCTCCACTTT
cdr3_length: 13; d_call: -; j_call: TRBJ1-2; v_call: TRBV3-1; clone_size: -; cdr3_aa: CASSHSGFYGYTF; cdr3_nt: TGTGCCAGCAGCCATAGCGGTTTTTATGGCTACACCTTC
cdr3_length: 16; d_call: -; j_call: TRBJ1-1; v_call: TRBV4-2; clone_size: few; cdr3_aa: CASSQAGGAAADIAFF; cdr3_nt: TGTGCCAGCAGCCAAGCCGGGGGGGCAGCAGCAGACATAGCTTTCTTT
cdr3_length: 14; d_call: -; j_call: TRBJ1-2; v_call: TRBV3-1; clone_size: many; cdr3_aa: CASSLRPGGDGYTF; cdr3_nt: TGTGCCAGCAGCCTGAGGCCAGGAGGTGATGGCTACACCTTC
cdr3_length: 14; d_call: -; j_call: TRBJ1-2; v_call: TRBV3-1; clone_size: many; cdr3_aa: CASSQEGQDKGYTF; cdr3_nt: TGTGCCAGCAGCCAAGAAGGGCAGGATAAAGGCTACACCTTC
cdr3_length: 14; d_call: TRBD1; j_call: TRBJ2-7; v_call: TRBV5-1; clone_size: few; cdr3_aa: CASSLGTGTYEQYF; cdr3_nt: TGCGCCAGCAGCTTGGGGACAGGGACCTACGAGCAGTACTTC
cdr3_length: 14; d_call: -; j_call: TRBJ1-5; v_call: TRBV5-6; clone_size: few; cdr3_aa: CASSSHRQGQPQHF; cdr3_nt: TGTGCCAGCAGCTCCCACAGGCAGGGACAGCCCCAGCATTTT
cdr3_length: 13; d_call: -; j_call: TRBJ2-1; v_call: TRBV5-4; clone_size: few; cdr3_aa: CASSFWGSHREFF; cdr3_nt: TGTGCCAGCAGCTTTTGGGGGTCTCACCGTGAGTTCTTC
cdr3_length: 17; d_call: TRBD2; j_call: TRBJ2-3; v_call: TRBV5-5; clone_size: -; cdr3_aa: CASSFRTSGGGTDTQYF; cdr3_nt: TGTGCCAGCAGCTTCCGGACTAGCGGGGGGGGCACAGATACGCAGTATTTT
cdr3_length: 15; d_call: -; j_call: TRBJ1-1; v_call: TRBV15; clone_size: -; cdr3_aa: CATSTGDTLNTEAFF; cdr3_nt: TGTGCCACCAGCACTGGGGACACCCTGAACACTGAAGCTTTCTTT
cdr3_length: 14; d_call: -; j_call: TRBJ1-5; v_call: TRBV21-1; clone_size: -; cdr3_aa: CASSSYGGDQPQHF; cdr3_nt: TGTGCCAGCAGCTCCTACGGGGGGGATCAGCCCCAGCATTTT
cdr3_length: 12; d_call: -; j_call: TRBJ2-3; v_call: TRBV12-3/TRBV12-4; clone_size: many; cdr3_aa: CASSWRGDTQYF; cdr3_nt: TGTGCCAGCAGTTGGAGGGGAGATACGCAGTATTTT
cdr3_length: 15; d_call: -; j_call: TRBJ1-1; v_call: TRBV7-2; clone_size: -; cdr3_aa: CASSYTGTMDTEAFF; cdr3_nt: TGTGCCAGCAGCTATACAGGGACGATGGACACTGAAGCTTTCTTT
cdr3_length: 12; d_call: -; j_call: TRBJ1-1; v_call: TRBV5-5; clone_size: -; cdr3_aa: CASSLGLGGAFF; cdr3_nt: TGTGCCAGCAGCTTGGGTCTAGGGGGAGCTTTCTTT
cdr3_length: 14; d_call: TRBD1; j_call: TRBJ2-3; v_call: TRBV29-1; clone_size: many; cdr3_aa: CSAGGTGGADTQYF; cdr3_nt: TGCAGCGCCGGAGGGACAGGGGGCGCAGATACGCAGTATTTT
cdr3_length: 14; d_call: -; j_call: TRBJ1-1; v_call: TRBV7-2; clone_size: many; cdr3_aa: CASSFGSPNTEAFF; cdr3_nt: TGTGCCAGCAGCTTTGGAAGCCCGAACACTGAAGCTTTCTTT
cdr3_length: 17; d_call: TRBD1; j_call: TRBJ1-1; v_call: TRBV12-3/TRBV12-4; clone_size: few; cdr3_aa: CASNPLQGATMNTEAFF; cdr3_nt: TGTGCCAGCAATCCCTTACAGGGGGCCACTATGAACACTGAAGCTTTCTTT
cdr3_length: 16; d_call: -; j_call: TRBJ2-5; v_call: TRBV20-1; clone_size: few; cdr3_aa: CSANPTERAGRETQYF; cdr3_nt: TGCAGTGCTAACCCCACAGAGCGGGCAGGGAGGGAGACCCAGTACTTC
cdr3_length: 15; d_call: TRBD1; j_call: TRBJ1-6; v_call: TRBV3-1; clone_size: -; cdr3_aa: CASSQGGTENSPLHF; cdr3_nt: TGTGCCAGCAGCCAAGGCGGGACAGAGAATTCACCCCTCCACTTT
cdr3_length: 15; d_call: -; j_call: TRBJ1-5; v_call: TRBV12-3/TRBV12-4; clone_size: -; cdr3_aa: CASSSLGQALWPQHF; cdr3_nt: TGTGCCAGCAGTAGTTTGGGCCAGGCCCTATGGCCCCAGCATTTT
cdr3_length: 14; d_call: -; j_call: TRBJ1-1; v_call: TRBV20-1; clone_size: many; cdr3_aa: CSARGAWENTEAFF; cdr3_nt: TGCAGTGCTAGAGGGGCGTGGGAGAACACTGAAGCTTTCTTT
cdr3_length: 16; d_call: -; j_call: TRBJ2-1; v_call: TRBV5-1; clone_size: -; cdr3_aa: CASSSNGALGSNEQFF; cdr3_nt: TGCGCCAGCAGCTCTAATGGGGCCTTGGGGTCCAATGAGCAGTTCTTC
cdr3_length: 19; d_call: TRBD2; j_call: TRBJ2-3; v_call: TRBV4-3; clone_size: many; cdr3_aa: CASSQDTGGGLSFTDTQYF; cdr3_nt: TGCGCCAGCAGCCAAGATACTGGCGGGGGTTTGTCTTTTACAGATACGCAGTATTTT
cdr3_length: 14; d_call: -; j_call: TRBJ1-1; v_call: TRBV7-2; clone_size: many; cdr3_aa: CASSLNSQNTEAFF; cdr3_nt: TGTGCCAGCAGCTTAAACAGCCAAAACACTGAAGCTTTCTTT
cdr3_length: 14; d_call: TRBD1; j_call: TRBJ1-5; v_call: TRBV6-6; clone_size: -; cdr3_aa: CASSFGTGEQPQHF; cdr3_nt: TGTGCCAGCAGTTTTGGGACAGGGGAGCAGCCCCAGCATTTT
cdr3_length: 15; d_call: TRBD1; j_call: TRBJ2-2; v_call: TRBV5-4; clone_size: few; cdr3_aa: CASSGDRGDTGELFF; cdr3_nt: TGTGCCAGCAGCGGGGACAGGGGAGACACCGGGGAGCTGTTTTTT